This passage covers 17 T cell receptor beta chains from one sample sequenced in a study of shared clonotypes between healthy human individuals (dated by TCRdb to 2020 to 2022). CD8 naive samples were obtained by positive selection for CCR7 among CD45RO-negative cells, yielding a CD45RA+CCR7+ population from which TemRA cells were excluded. Libraries were prepared through the immunoSEQ multiplex PCR assay. Drawn from immuneACCESS, this table holds only the in-frame rearrangements with V and J called that TCRdb kept. Clones are partly lost; checked studies trace under half to an unresolved V gene and leave the rest unexplained. The sample contains hundreds of thousands of clones, approximately 96% of them found a single time. The ten largest clones take up approximately 0.12% of the sample. Sequencing was performed on naive CD8+ T cells sorted from blood. Sample cell subset or site, as interpreted from the label and publication: CD45RA+CCR7+. The receptor set was obtained from a woman under 40 in good health.

DNA of the CDR3: TGCAGCGTGGACGGAGTTAACACTGAAGCTTTCTTT. It specifies CSVDGVNTEAFF. This rearrangement joins TRBV29-1 to TRBJ1-1; D is ambiguous. Germline V CDR1 and CDR2: SQVTM, ANQGSEA. The CDR3 spans 12 residues. V lost 6 bases to trimming and J lost 2 bases, with 10 bases between them.

This chain links TRBV27 with TRBJ1-1; tentatively, D is TRBD1 (5 bases). The CDR3 sequence is 13 residues long. V dropped 2 bases and J dropped 4 bases, with 8 bases sitting between them. CDR1 MNHEY and CDR2 SMNVEV come from the germline V gene (reference sequence). CDR3 sequence: CASSLNGGTEAFF. The CDR3 DNA sequence: TGTGCCAGCAGTTTAAACGGGGGCACTGAAGCTTTCTTT.

The chain uses TRBV21-1 and TRBJ2-7; the table's D call TRBD1 went unverified against the DNA. TRBV21-1 is recorded as a pseudogene. The CDR3 totals 13 residues. The CDR3 here is CASSKVRGNEQYF. The CDR3 nucleotides are TGTGCCAGCAGCAAAGTAAGGGGGAACGAGCAGTACTTC.

V gene TRBV27 combines with J gene TRBJ1-4, with D unclear. The V end lost 1 base, the J end lost 0 bases, and 9 bases lay between the germline ends. In germline, CDR1 is MNHEY, CDR2 SMNVEV (reference sequence). There are 16 residues in the CDR3. CDR3 DNA: TGTGCCAGCAGTTTATTGGCCAGTGCAACTAATGAAAAACTGTTTTTT. Protein product: CASSLLASATNEKLFF.

The chain couples TRBV28 to TRBJ1-1, with TRBD1 as a possible D gene (6 bases). V lost 7 bases and J lost 3, with 18 bases in between. Germline V gene sequence: CDR1 MDHEN, CDR2 SYDVKM. This CDR3 is 15 amino acids long. The CDR3, as DNA: TGTGCCAGCAAAGTACTTCCCGAGGGGGACACTGAAGCTTTCTTT. Translated: CASKVLPEGDTEAFF.

The chain carries TRBV2 and TRBJ2-7; the match to TRBD1 covers 10 bases. Germline CDR1 reads SNHLY; CDR2 reads FYNNEI. The trim removed 6 bases at V and 1 base at J, leaving 9 bases unmatched. This CDR3 has 16 residues. The DNA of the CDR3 is TGTGCCAGCAGAGAATCCGGACAGGGGGTTTCCTACGAGCAGTACTTC. It specifies CASRESGQGVSYEQYF.

Worth noting for this clone: Other DNA sequences of this sample code for an identical CDR3. The V gene is TRBV28, the J gene TRBJ2-7; 8 nucleotides line up with TRBD1. V was pared by 1 base and J by 4 bases, with 3 bases of the junction left unmatched. The CDR3 is made up of 14 amino acids. Germline V gives CDR1 MDHEN, CDR2 SYDVKM. For the CDR3, the DNA is TGTGCCAGCAGTTTATCAGGGGGCGGTTACGAGCAGTACTTC. It codes for CASSLSGGGYEQYF.

This clone was found once. The genes are TRBV27 and TRBJ2-1; 10 bases are a match to TRBD2. The ends lost 3 bases at V and 6 bases at J; junction bases unmatched: 5. CDR1 is MNHEY, CDR2 SMNVEV, per germline (reference sequence). This CDR3 is built from 15 residues. CDR3 residues: CASSFGTSVGNEQFF. The CDR3 DNA sequence: TGTGCCAGCAGTTTCGGGACTAGCGTGGGCAATGAGCAGTTCTTC.

The chain has TRBV28 and TRBJ2-7; D not certain. In germline, CDR1 is MDHEN, CDR2 SYDVKM. The CDR3 has 17 amino acids. The V and J ends lost 3 bases and 0 bases respectively, with 18 bases between them. CDR3 loop: CASSFLAGSESSYEQYF. As DNA, the CDR3 is TGTGCCAGCAGTTTCTTGGCTGGGTCCGAGAGCTCCTACGAGCAGTACTTC.

J is TRBJ2-1 and V is TRBV6-5; 7 bases map to TRBD2. The ends lost 5 bases at V and 4 bases at J; junction bases unmatched: 8. There are 15 residues in the CDR3. In germline, CDR1 is MNHEY, CDR2 SVGAGI. In DNA form, the CDR3 reads TGTGCCAGCAGTGCGGCGGGAGAAGGTTACAATGAGCAGTTCTTC. Translated, it gives CASSAAGEGYNEQFF.

This chain links TRBV5-1 with TRBJ2-7; 10 bases map to TRBD1. The CDR3 is 15 residues long. Looked up from germline, CDR1 is SGHRS and CDR2 is YFSETQ. Trimming at V came to 2 bases and at J to 5 bases, leaving 7 bases not matched to a gene. The CDR3 DNA reads TGCGCCAGCAGCTTCGTTGACAGGGGGCGGGACGAGCAGTACTTC. Amino acid sequence: CASSFVDRGRDEQYF.

V and J are TRBV5-1 and TRBJ2-7; a weak D match, TRBD2 (6 bases). Germline CDR1 reads SGHRS; CDR2 reads YFSETQ. With 0 bases removed from V and 5 bases from J, the gap between germline ends came to 30 bases. The CDR3 covers 20 residues. This CDR3 is CASSLGDGWRRPGRINEQYF. For the CDR3, the DNA is TGCGCCAGCAGCTTGGGCGACGGGTGGAGGCGCCCAGGGAGGATCAACGAGCAGTACTTC.

The J gene is TRBJ2-5, the V gene TRBV28; D unresolved. Germline loops: CDR1 MDHEN, CDR2 SYDVKM. This CDR3 is 14 amino acids long. The V end lost 4 bases, the J end lost 1 base, and 10 bases lay between the germline ends. The CDR3 here is CASSYLDGQETQYF. DNA for the CDR3: TGTGCCAGCAGTTACTTAGACGGCCAAGAGACCCAGTACTTC.

J is TRBJ2-7 and V is TRBV19, with D possibly matching TRBD1 (6 bases). The CDR3 sequence is 14 residues long. The V gene lost 4 bases and the J gene lost 5 bases, with 15 bases spanning the gap. CDR1 and CDR2 (germline): LNHDA, SQIVND (reference sequence). The CDR3 reads CASSTGDLAHEQYF. The CDR3 DNA is TGTGCCAGTAGTACAGGGGACCTGGCCCACGAGCAGTACTTC.

CDR3 DNA sequence: TGTGCCAGCAGTTTATCTGATCGGTGGGGCTACACCTTC. This sequence encodes CASSLSDRWGYTF. The chain employs TRBV27 and TRBJ1-2; D remains unclear. V lost 0 bases, J lost 8 bases, and 10 bases lay in between. The V gene's germline CDR1 is MNHEY and CDR2 SMNVEV (reference sequence). This CDR3 is built from 13 residues.

This chain joins TRBV7-8 and TRBJ2-1; D remains ambiguous. The V end lost 2 bases, the J end lost 0 bases, and 8 bases lay between the germline ends. Germline values: CDR1 SGHVS, CDR2 FQNEAQ. CDR3 length: 15 residues. CDR3 in DNA: TGTGCCAGCAGCTTAAGCGCGCGCTCCTACAATGAGCAGTTCTTC. This codes for CASSLSARSYNEQFF. Variable domain in full (rest from reference TRBV7-8 and TRBJ2-1): GAGVSQSPRYKVAKRGQDVALRCDPISGHVSLFWYQQALGQGPEFLTYFQNEAQLDKSGLPSDRFFAERPEGSVSTLKIQRTQQEDSAVYLCASSLSARSYNEQFFGPGTRLTVL.

The chain recombines TRBV5-4 with TRBJ2-5; D may be TRBD1 or TRBD2 (5 bases each). CDR1 is SGHNT and CDR2 is YYREEE in the germline V gene (reference sequence). V lost 4 bases and J lost 5, with 15 bases in between. This CDR3 region has 14 residues. The CDR3 sequence: CASSLREWGETQYF. The CDR3 nucleotides are TGTGCCAGCAGCCTCCGGGAATGGGGGGAGACCCAGTACTTC. The whole variable domain, remainder taken from reference TRBV5-4 and TRBJ2-5, is ETGVTQSPTHLIKTRGQQVTLRCSSQSGHNTVSWYQQALGQGPQFIFQYYREEENGRGNFPPRFSGLQFPNYSSELNVNALELDDSALYLCASSLREWGETQYFGPGTRLLVL.